These 8 T cell receptor beta chains were sequenced from one sample in a study of lymphopenia after photon versus proton radiotherapy. TCRdb keeps only in-frame clones here, not all; method: immunoSEQ multiplex PCR. Of around 30,000 clones in the sample, about 90% were seen once. The sequencing used peripheral blood, collected from a patient treated with photon-based radiotherapy. Receptors originate from a woman between 50 and 59 years old with pancreatic cancer.

V gene TRBV29-1 combines with J gene TRBJ2-3; D possibly corresponds to TRBD1 (9 bases). Trimming cost V 1 base and J 2 bases, with 28 bases left between them. Per the germline V gene, CDR1 is SQVTM and CDR2 is ANQGSEA. This CDR3 has 20 amino acids. The DNA of the CDR3 is TGCAGCGTTGAAGGGGGGTTGACAGGGGGACTAGATAAAGACACAGATACGCAGTATTTT. Its protein is CSVEGGLTGGLDKDTDTQYF.

The V and J genes are TRBV19 and TRBJ1-5; 9 nucleotides line up with TRBD1. The trim removed 7 bases at V and 0 bases at J, leaving 13 bases unmatched. The CDR3 is made up of 18 amino acids. CDR1 and CDR2 from the germline V gene are LNHDA and SQIVND (reference sequence). CDR3 coding DNA: TGTGCCAGTAAGTTGTCCGGACAGGGGACTTATAGCAATCAGCCCCAGCATTTT. It encodes CASKLSGQGTYSNQPQHF.

This clone was seen once. The chain links TRBV28 to TRBJ1-5, with 8 bases that match TRBD1. In germline, CDR1 is MDHEN, CDR2 SYDVKM. Losses at the gene ends were 6 bases for V and 3 bases for J; bases not matched to a gene: 4. The CDR3 contains 14 residues. The CDR3, as DNA: TGTGCCAGCAGCACAGGGGGTTTCAATCAGCCCCAGCATTTT. Translation: CASSTGGFNQPQHF.

This rearrangement joins TRBV28 to TRBJ2-1; the D gene is possibly TRBD2 (5 bases). CDR1 MDHEN and CDR2 SYDVKM come from the germline V gene. The CDR3 consists of 12 residues. Trimming shortened V by 3 bases and J by 5 bases, and 5 bases separated the two germline ends. CDR3 DNA sequence: TGTGCCAGCAGTTTGAGGGACAATGAGCAGTTCTTC. It codes for CASSLRDNEQFF.

The J gene is TRBJ2-1, the V gene TRBV28; the D is unclear. The V gene's germline CDR1 is MDHEN and CDR2 SYDVKM. The CDR3 has 12 residues. Trimming removed 2 bases from V and 9 bases from J, with 8 bases in between. CDR3 sequence (DNA): TGTGCCAGCAGTTTAAATGTAATTGAGCAGTTCTTC. Protein product: CASSLNVIEQFF.

This rearrangement joins TRBV6-8 to TRBJ2-7; either TRBD1 or TRBD2 may supply D (5 bases each). The CDR3 spans 16 residues. The V gene lost 8 bases and the J gene lost 2 bases, with 22 bases spanning the gap. Germline V lookup: CDR1 MNHGY, CDR2 SAAAGT. CDR3 sequence reads: CASFGGTGTSTYEQYF. CDR3 nucleotides: TGTGCCAGCTTTGGAGGAACCGGGACGTCTACCTACGAGCAGTACTTC.

CDR3 in DNA: TGCGCCAGCAGCCGCCGGACAGTACAAGAGACCCAGTACTTC. Its protein is CASSRRTVQETQYF. The rearrangement joins TRBV5-1 to TRBJ2-5, with a possible D match to TRBD1 (6 bases). Germline V CDR1 and CDR2: SGHRS, YFSETQ. The CDR3 spans 14 residues. Trimming removed 4 bases from V and 2 bases from J, with 12 bases in between.

This chain joins TRBV7-3 and TRBJ2-1, with D possibly TRBD1 on 6 matching bases. The germline V gene encodes CDR1 SGHTA and CDR2 FQGTGA. The CDR3 consists of 13 residues. V was clipped by 5 bases and J by 8 bases, with 13 bases between them. The CDR3 bases are TGTGCCAGCAGCGCGGACAGTACCGATGAGCAGTTCTTC. Translating gives CASSADSTDEQFF.